This T cell receptor (beta chain) came from a study of blood T cell repertoires in COVID-19. Study overall: From the United States, Italy and Spain came samples of acute and convalescent COVID-19.

In this sample, this clone turned up once. CDR3 length: 14 residues. V was cut by 5 bases and J by 5 bases, with 13 bases left in between. The V gene's germline CDR1 is SGHTA and CDR2 FQGNSA. Original handling: Amplification from reference gene primers served as the basis for estimated nucleated cell counts. TCRdb's table, derived via immunoSEQ multiplex PCR, lists solely in-frame clones and lacks some. D and trimming come from the DNA, and the V and J calls and clone size come from that table. Seen here are about 87,000 clones, 70% to 85% observed once, and the top ten hold 4% to 5.5%. The sample taken for sequencing was peripheral blood. The genes are TRBV7-2 and TRBJ1-5; maybe TRBD1 (6 bases). This sequence originates from a woman between 50 and 59 years old with acute or convalescent COVID-19. This CDR3 reads CASSLSRQDQPQHF. In DNA, the CDR3 is TGTGCCAGCAGCCTAAGTCGACAGGATCAGCCCCAGCATTTT.